The T cell receptor beta chain under discussion was sequenced for a study of cytomegalovirus exposure and HLA in healthy donors. CDR1 KGHSH and CDR2 LQKENI come from the germline V gene. This CDR3 comprises 14 residues. Concerning this clone itself: What it binds is unknown.

The study ran its PCR with 60 Vbeta and 13 Jbeta primers. Data came from immunoSEQ multiplex PCR; TCRdb stores just in-frame clones and leaves some out. The sample has over 150,000 clones, about four fifths seen once. Study conclusions and caveats: According to an earlier analysis, most TCR beta V segments yielded productive rearrangements about 90% or about 30% of the time. Some V segments, TRBV6-2 and TRBV6-3 among them, were indistinguishable and were therefore excluded.

The TCR sequence derives from a woman aged 45-60 years in good health and CMV-seronegative. The sample taken for sequencing was PBMCs. The rearrangement uses TRBV18 and TRBJ2-5; 12 bases map to TRBD2. The J call may be incorrect, as the DNA end agrees better with TRBJ2-7. CDR3 DNA sequence: TGTGCCAGCTCTCCTAGCGGGAGGGCGGCCGAGCAGTACTTC. This gives the protein CASSPSGRAAEQYF.